This TCR beta chain was recovered during a study of blood T cell repertoires in COVID-19. Study-level background: There were acute and convalescent COVID-19 samples, and they came from the United States, Italy and Spain. The analysed material was cDNA or gDNA that came from T cells, B-cell-depleted T cells, or PBMCs.

As handled by the study authors: Amplification of reference gene primers was used by the study to estimate nucleated cell counts. Sequencing was performed with immunoSEQ multiplex PCR; in TCRdb, only in-frame clones are kept and a portion is missing. V and J calls and clone size are given by that table; D and trimming were obtained from the DNA. The data contain about 210,000 clones, around 82% of them seen just once; the ten biggest clones take up approximately 12%. Trimming removed 4 bases at V and 4 bases at J, with 17 bases between. This CDR3 comprises 15 residues. Germline loops: CDR1 SGDLS, CDR2 YYNGEE.

V usage is TRBV9 and J usage is TRBJ1-2; D is ambiguous. The receptor comes from a woman between 40 and 50 years old with acute or convalescent COVID-19. What was sequenced was peripheral blood. CDR3 sequence reads: CASSPSLSTGYGYTF. The DNA for the CDR3 is TGTGCCAGCAGCCCATCCCTCTCAACTGGCTATGGCTACACCTTC.